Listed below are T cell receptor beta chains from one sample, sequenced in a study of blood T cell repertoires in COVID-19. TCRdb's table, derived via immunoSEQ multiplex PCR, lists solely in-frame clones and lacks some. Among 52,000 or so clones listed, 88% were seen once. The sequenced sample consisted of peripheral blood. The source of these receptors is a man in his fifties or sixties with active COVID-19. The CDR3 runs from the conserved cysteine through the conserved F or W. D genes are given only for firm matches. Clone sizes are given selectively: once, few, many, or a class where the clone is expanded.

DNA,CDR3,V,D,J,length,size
TGCGCCAGCAGCCTAGGACAGGGAAGTTCGGGAAACACCATATATTTT,CASSLGQGSSGNTIYF,TRBV5-1,TRBD1,TRBJ1-3,16,.
TGTGCCAGCAGCCCCCATCGGGGTGGCAGGAGCTCTGGAAACACCATATATTTT,CASSPHRGGRSSGNTIYF,TRBV11-2,.,TRBJ1-3,18,.
TGTGCCAGCAGCCCCGGGACAGGTGTCTACGAGCAGTACTTC,CASSPGTGVYEQYF,TRBV3-1/TRBV3-2,TRBD1,TRBJ2-7,14,.
TGTGCCAGCAGTTTATCTCCCGGGACTAGCGGGTGGACCCAGTACTTC,CASSLSPGTSGWTQYF,TRBV27,TRBD2,TRBJ2-5,16,.
TGCGCCAGCAGAGGGGACTACGAGCAGTACTTC,CASRGDYEQYF,TRBV5-1,.,TRBJ2-7,11,.
TGTGCCAGCAGCTTAGGGCTCACCTACAATGAGCAGTTCTTC,CASSLGLTYNEQFF,TRBV7-3,.,TRBJ2-1,14,.
TGTGCCAGCAGTTTGTGGACTAGCCCCAACGAGCAGTACTTC,CASSLWTSPNEQYF,TRBV27,TRBD2,TRBJ2-7,14,.
TGTGCCAGCAGCCAAGATAGCCAGGGCTATGAGCAGTTCTTC,CASSQDSQGYEQFF,TRBV4-2,.,TRBJ2-1,14,.
TGTGCCAGCAGCCCTTCCGACAGGGACCCTGAAGCTTTCTTT,CASSPSDRDPEAFF,TRBV13,TRBD1,TRBJ1-1,14,.
TGCGCCAGCAGCTTGGGTAGCGGGATCGCAAATGAGCAGTTCTTC,CASSLGSGIANEQFF,TRBV5-1,TRBD2,TRBJ2-1,15,.
TGTGCCAGCAGTCCTAGCTGGGCCGGGGAGCTGTTTTTT,CASSPSWAGELFF,TRBV6-4,.,TRBJ2-2,13,.
TGTGCCAGCAGTCCGGACAGGTATGGGGAGCAGTACTTC,CASSPDRYGEQYF,TRBV27,TRBD1,TRBJ2-7,13,.
TGCGCCAGCAGCCCGGAGGGCTCGCCCTACGAGCAGTACTTC,CASSPEGSPYEQYF,TRBV5-1,.,TRBJ2-7,14,.
TGCGCCAGCGGCATCTCCTACGAGCAGTACTTC,CASGISYEQYF,TRBV10-2,.,TRBJ2-7,11,.
TGTGCCAGCAGTGAAGACAGGGGAGGCGAAAAACTGTTTTTT,CASSEDRGGEKLFF,TRBV2,TRBD1,TRBJ1-4,14,once
TGCGCCAGCAGCGGGCTAGCGGGTTTGGATACGCAGTATTTT,CASSGLAGLDTQYF,TRBV5-1,TRBD2,TRBJ2-3,14,.
TGTGCTAGTGGTTTGGTACCGGACAGGGCCGGGCAGCCCCAGCATTTT,CASGLVPDRAGQPQHF,TRBV12-5,TRBD1,TRBJ1-5,16,.
TGTGCCAGCAGCGTAGACGGGACTACCTACAATGAGCAGTTCTTC,CASSVDGTTYNEQFF,TRBV9,TRBD2,TRBJ2-1,15,.
TGTGCCATCAGTGAGTCGACAGGCTTAGGCTACACCTTC,CAISESTGLGYTF,TRBV10-3,.,TRBJ1-2,13,.
TGTGCCAGCAGCCAAGGCGGGCGGGCCGGGGAGCTGTTTTTT,CASSQGGRAGELFF,TRBV3-1/TRBV3-2,.,TRBJ2-2,14,.
TGTGCCTGGTTGACAGTGGGGGGAAACTATGGCTACACCTTC,CAWLTVGGNYGYTF,TRBV30,.,TRBJ1-2,14,.
TGCGCCAGCAGTCAATCGGGGAGGGGAGGAGAGACCCAGTACTTC,CASSQSGRGGETQYF,TRBV23-1,TRBD2,TRBJ2-5,15,.
TGTGCCAGCAGCTCGACAGGGGGCTCCGGGGAGCTGTTTTTT,CASSSTGGSGELFF,TRBV7-3,TRBD1,TRBJ2-2,14,.
TGTGCCAGCAGCTTAGTAGGGGGAAATAATTCACCCCTCCACTTT,CASSLVGGNNSPLHF,TRBV11-2,.,TRBJ1-6,15,few
TGTGCCAGCAGCTTATGGGCTAGCGTAGACAATGAGCAGTTCTTC,CASSLWASVDNEQFF,TRBV11-2,.,TRBJ2-1,15,once
TGTGCCAGCAGCTTCGGGGTGTCCGGGACCCAGTACTTC,CASSFGVSGTQYF,TRBV5-4,.,TRBJ2-5,13,.
TGTGCCAGCAGGATGGGGGGGATCAATCAGCCCCAGCATTTT,CASRMGGINQPQHF,TRBV27,.,TRBJ1-5,14,.
TGTGCCAGCAGCCCCCAGCATGGGGGCCGAACCTACGAGCAGTACTTC,CASSPQHGGRTYEQYF,TRBV7-6,.,TRBJ2-7,16,.
TGTGCCAGCAGTTACGCGGGAGGGCGTAATGAGCAGTTCTTC,CASSYAGGRNEQFF,TRBV6-5,TRBD2,TRBJ2-1,14,.
TGTGCCAGCAGCTTGACTCGGAATGAAAAACTGTTTTTT,CASSLTRNEKLFF,TRBV7-9,.,TRBJ1-4,13,.
TGTGCCAGCAGTGAAGGCCTAGCGGGAGGTCGGGAGACCCAGTACTTC,CASSEGLAGGRETQYF,TRBV2,TRBD2,TRBJ2-5,16,.
TGCGCCAGCAGCCAAGGGCTAAGATCCGGGAATTCACCCCTCCACTTT,CASSQGLRSGNSPLHF,TRBV4-1,.,TRBJ1-6,16,.
TGTGCCAGCAGTTTATTTCCGACAGGGGGCCTTTCACCCCTCCACTTT,CASSLFPTGGLSPLHF,TRBV27,TRBD1,TRBJ1-6,16,few
TGTGCCAGCACCTCAAGCGGGGGAAACACCGGGGAGCTGTTTTTT,CASTSSGGNTGELFF,TRBV11-2,TRBD2,TRBJ2-2,15,.
TGTGCCAGTAGCCCAGCGGCGCCTTGGGGCTACACCTTC,CASSPAAPWGYTF,TRBV19,.,TRBJ1-2,13,.
TGCGCCAGCAGTGCAGTGGGCCGAGATACGCAGTATTTT,CASSAVGRDTQYF,TRBV10-2,.,TRBJ2-3,13,.
TGCGCCAGCAGCATTACGGGAGGGCCGAATGAGCAGTTCTTC,CASSITGGPNEQFF,TRBV4-1,TRBD2,TRBJ2-1,14,.
TGTGCCAGTAAGGCCCCAGGGGCAACTAATGAAAAACTGTTTTTT,CASKAPGATNEKLFF,TRBV28,.,TRBJ1-4,15,.
TGTGCCAGCAGTTTGGACTGGGAAAAACTGTTTTTT,CASSLDWEKLFF,TRBV12-3/TRBV12-4,.,TRBJ1-4,12,.
TGCGCCAGCAGTAACGGACTAGCGGGGCCCTACGAGCAGTACTTC,CASSNGLAGPYEQYF,TRBV10-2,TRBD2,TRBJ2-7,15,.
TGCGCCAGCACCCGAGGTGGGAGTTTCTCCTACGAGCAGTACTTC,CASTRGGSFSYEQYF,TRBV10-2,.,TRBJ2-7,15,.
TGTGCCAGCAGTTTACAGGGTTGGGTCACTGAAGCTTTCTTT,CASSLQGWVTEAFF,TRBV27,.,TRBJ1-1,14,.
TGCGCCAGCAGTGTTATTAGCGGGAGCTCCTACAATGAGCAGTTCTTC,CASSVISGSSYNEQFF,TRBV10-1,TRBD2,TRBJ2-1,16,.